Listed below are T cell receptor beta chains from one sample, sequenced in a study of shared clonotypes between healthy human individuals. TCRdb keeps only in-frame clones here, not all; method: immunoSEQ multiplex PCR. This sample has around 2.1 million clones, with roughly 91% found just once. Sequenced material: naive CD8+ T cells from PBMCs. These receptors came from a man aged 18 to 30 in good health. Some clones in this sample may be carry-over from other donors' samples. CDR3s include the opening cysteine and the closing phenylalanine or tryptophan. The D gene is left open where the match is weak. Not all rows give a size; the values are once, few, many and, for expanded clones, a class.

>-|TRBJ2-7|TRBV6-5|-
TGTGCCAGCAGTTACGATTGGTTCGGGGGTACGGGCGAGCAGTACTTC
CASSYDWFGGTGEQYF
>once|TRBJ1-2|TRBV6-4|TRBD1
TGTGCCAGCAGTGAAACAGGGGGCGACTATGGCTACACCTTC
CASSETGGDYGYTF
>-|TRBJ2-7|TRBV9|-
TGTGCCAGCAGCGTAGAGGGGGATCCCTACGAGCAGTACTTC
CASSVEGDPYEQYF
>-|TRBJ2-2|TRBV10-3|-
TGTGCCATCAGTGAGTCAAGTTGGACTTGGGATACGAACACCGGGGAGCTGTTTTTT
CAISESSWTWDTNTGELFF
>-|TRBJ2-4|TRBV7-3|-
TGTGCCAGCAGCTTAAACCCTAGGCAGGGGGGAAACATTCAGTACTTC
CASSLNPRQGGNIQYF
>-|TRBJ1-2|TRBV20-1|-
TGCAGTGCGCCCAGGGAGGGCGGCTACACCTTC
CSAPREGGYTF
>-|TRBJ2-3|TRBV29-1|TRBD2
TGCAGCGTTTCCAGCGGGGGGGCAGATACGCAGTATTTT
CSVSSGGADTQYF
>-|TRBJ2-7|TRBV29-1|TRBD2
TGCAGCGTCGTGGTGGGGGGGGGCTACGAGCAGTACTTC
CSVVVGGGYEQYF
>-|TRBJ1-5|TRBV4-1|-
TGCGCCAGCAGCCAAGAGCGGCAGCACAATCAGCCCCAGCATTTT
CASSQERQHNQPQHF
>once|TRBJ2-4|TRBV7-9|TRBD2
TGTGCCAGCAGCTCGAGGACTAGCGCGAAAAACATTCAGTACTTC
CASSSRTSAKNIQYF
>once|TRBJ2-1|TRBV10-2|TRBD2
TGCGCCAGCAGTCTTAAAAAACTAGCGGGAGGATCTCGGTACAATGAGCAGTTCTTC
CASSLKKLAGGSRYNEQFF
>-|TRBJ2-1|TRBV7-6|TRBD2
TGTGCCAGCAGCATACCCCGGGGAGGGGAAGGATCCTACAATGAGCAGTTCTTC
CASSIPRGGEGSYNEQFF
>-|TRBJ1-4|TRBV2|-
TGTGCCAGCAGTCAGGGACACCGGTCTCGTAATGAAAAACTGTTTTTT
CASSQGHRSRNEKLFF
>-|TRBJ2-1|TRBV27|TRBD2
TGTGCCAGCTCGACTGGGACTAGCGGGAGTATTGAGCAGTTCTTC
CASSTGTSGSIEQFF
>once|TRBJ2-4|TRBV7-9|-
TGTGCCAGCAGCTCAACTAAGGGGGGACCCCACGCCCAAAACATTCAGTACTTC
CASSSTKGGPHAQNIQYF
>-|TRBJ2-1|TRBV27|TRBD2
TGTGCCAGCAGTTTACCTATTCTAGCGGGAGCCCCCAATGAGCAGTTCTTC
CASSLPILAGAPNEQFF
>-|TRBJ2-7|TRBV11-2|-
TGTGCCAGCAGCTCCAGCTACGAGCAGTACTTC
CASSSSYEQYF
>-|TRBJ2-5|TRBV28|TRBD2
TGTGCCAGCAGCAGTTACCCGTCGGGGGGTACCGATCCTTTCCGGGAGACCCAGTACTTC
CASSSYPSGGTDPFRETQYF
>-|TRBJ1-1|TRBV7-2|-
TGTGCCAGCAGACCCGCCCAGGGTTACGCTGAAGCTTTCTTT
CASRPAQGYAEAFF
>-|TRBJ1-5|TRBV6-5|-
TGTGCCAGCAGTTACCGGGGGGCGAGTCAGCCCCAGCATTTT
CASSYRGASQPQHF
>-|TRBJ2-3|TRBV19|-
TGTGCCAGTAGTATAGGGACCGACACAGATACGCAGTATTTT
CASSIGTDTDTQYF
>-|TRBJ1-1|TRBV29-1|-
TGCAGCGTTGAAGTTGGCACGATCACGGGCTCTGAAGCTTTCTTT
CSVEVGTITGSEAFF
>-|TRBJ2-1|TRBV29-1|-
TGCAGCGTTAGGGGGGCGCGGGTGGTCAATGAGCAGTTCTTC
CSVRGARVVNEQFF
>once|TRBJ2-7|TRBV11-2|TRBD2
TGTGCCAGCAGCTTGGGGGGACTAGCGTCACACTACGAGCAGTACTTC
CASSLGGLASHYEQYF
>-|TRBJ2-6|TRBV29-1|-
TGCAGCGTTGCGGAGTACCGGCAGGGGCGAACCCTGACTTTC
CSVAEYRQGRTLTF
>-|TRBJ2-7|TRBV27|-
TGTGCCAGCAGTTCCCGCCCTCCCGAGCAGTACTTC
CASSSRPPEQYF
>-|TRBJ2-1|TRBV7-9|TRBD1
TGTGCCAGCAGTGACTCTCGGGACAGGGCCGCTAATGAGCAGTTCTTC
CASSDSRDRAANEQFF